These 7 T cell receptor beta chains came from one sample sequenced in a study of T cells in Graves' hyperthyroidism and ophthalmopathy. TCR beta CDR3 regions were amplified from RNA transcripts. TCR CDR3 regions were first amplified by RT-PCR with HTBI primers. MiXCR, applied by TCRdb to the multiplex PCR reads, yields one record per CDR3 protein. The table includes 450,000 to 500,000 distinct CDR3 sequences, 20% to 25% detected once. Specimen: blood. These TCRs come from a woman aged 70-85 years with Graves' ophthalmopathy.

The CDR3 DNA reads as TGTGCCAGCAGTTTAATAGGTTTTAATGAAAAACTGTTTTTT. It is translated as CASSLIGFNEKLFF. This chain joins TRBV12-3 or TRBV12-4 and TRBJ1-4; D not certain. This CDR3 is built from 14 residues. Trimming pared 2 bases from V and 4 bases from J, leaving 8 bases between.

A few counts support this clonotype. In nucleotides, the CDR3 is TGCAGTGCTCCCGGACTAGCGGGGGCAGATACGCAGTATTTT. This gives the protein CSAPGLAGADTQYF. The J gene is TRBJ2-3, the V gene TRBV20-1, with TRBD2 matching 13 bases. The CDR3 spans 14 residues. CDR1 and CDR2 (germline): DFQATT, SNEGSKA (reference sequence). Trimming removed 5 bases from V and 4 bases from J; junction bases left unmatched: 3.

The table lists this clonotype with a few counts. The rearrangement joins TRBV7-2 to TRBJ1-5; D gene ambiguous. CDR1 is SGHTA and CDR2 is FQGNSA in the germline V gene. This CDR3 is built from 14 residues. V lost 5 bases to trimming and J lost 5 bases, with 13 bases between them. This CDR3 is CASSADTYYQPQHF. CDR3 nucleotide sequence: TGTGCCAGCAGCGCCGACACGTATTATCAGCCCCAGCATTTT.

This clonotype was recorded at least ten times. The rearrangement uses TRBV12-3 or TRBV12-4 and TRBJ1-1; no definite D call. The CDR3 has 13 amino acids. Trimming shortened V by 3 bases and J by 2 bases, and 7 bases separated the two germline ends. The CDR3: CASSFPANTEAFF. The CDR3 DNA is TGTGCCAGCAGTTTCCCTGCAAACACTGAAGCTTTCTTT.

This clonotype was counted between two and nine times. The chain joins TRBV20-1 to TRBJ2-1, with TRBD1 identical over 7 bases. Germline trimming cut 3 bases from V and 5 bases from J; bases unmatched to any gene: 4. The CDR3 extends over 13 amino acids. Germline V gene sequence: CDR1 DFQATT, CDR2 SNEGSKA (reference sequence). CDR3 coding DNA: TGCAGTGCTAGTTGGACAGGTCACAATGAGCAGTTCTTC. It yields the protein CSASWTGHNEQFF.

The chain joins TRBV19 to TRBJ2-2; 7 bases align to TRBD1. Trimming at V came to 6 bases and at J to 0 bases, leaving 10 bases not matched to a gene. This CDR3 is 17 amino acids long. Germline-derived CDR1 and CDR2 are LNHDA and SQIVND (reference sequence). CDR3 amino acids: CASRRLQGPTNTGELFF. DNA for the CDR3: TGTGCCAGTAGAAGACTACAGGGGCCCACGAACACCGGGGAGCTGTTTTTT.

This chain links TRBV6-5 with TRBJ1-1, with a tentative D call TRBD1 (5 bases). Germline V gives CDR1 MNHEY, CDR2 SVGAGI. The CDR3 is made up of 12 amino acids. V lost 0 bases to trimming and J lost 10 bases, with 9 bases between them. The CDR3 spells CASSYSRGRAFF. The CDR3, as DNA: TGTGCCAGCAGTTACTCTAGGGGTAGAGCTTTCTTT.